The T cell receptor beta chain under discussion was sequenced for a study of T cell clonotyping in hematopoietic cell transplantation. Study findings and constraints: Pathologically expanded recipient clonotypes increased progressively from day 30 to day 180 as diversity fell. Without cell sorting, CD4 versus CD8 contributions remain unresolved. At the given depth, recipient repertoires were over 95% de novo clonotypes.

The length of the CDR3 is 14 residues. Looked up from germline, CDR1 is KGHSH and CDR2 is LQKENI. Trimming stripped 2 bases from V and 4 bases from J, with 12 bases between. As for this clone: The antigen is undetermined.

Clones were sequenced by immunoSEQ multiplex PCR, and TCRdb holds only the in-frame ones, with some missing. The table shows about 12,000 clones, with approximately 70% occurring only once. The rearrangement uses TRBV18 and TRBJ2-7; D possibly corresponds to TRBD1 (6 bases). The starting material was peripheral blood mononuclear cells, obtained 180 days after allogeneic stem cell transplant. The TCR sequence derives from a male patient aged 60-70 years who had an allogeneic stem cell transplant from an unrelated donor, so the T cells may come from the graft donor. Some clones in this sample may be carry-over from other donors' samples. The DNA of the CDR3 is TGTGCCAGCTCACCATATAGGACAGTTTACGAGCAGTACTTC. Its protein is CASSPYRTVYEQYF.